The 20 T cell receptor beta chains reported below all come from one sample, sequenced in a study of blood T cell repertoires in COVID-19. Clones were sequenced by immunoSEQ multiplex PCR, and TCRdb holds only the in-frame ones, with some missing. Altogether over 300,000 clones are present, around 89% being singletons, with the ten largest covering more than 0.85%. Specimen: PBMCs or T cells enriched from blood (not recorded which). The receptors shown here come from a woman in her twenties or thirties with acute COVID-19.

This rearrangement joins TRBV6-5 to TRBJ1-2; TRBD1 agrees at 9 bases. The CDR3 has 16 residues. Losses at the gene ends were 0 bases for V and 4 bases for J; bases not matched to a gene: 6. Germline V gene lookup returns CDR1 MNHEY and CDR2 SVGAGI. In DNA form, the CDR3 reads TGTGCCAGCAGTTACTCTAGAACAGGGGGCGGCTATGGCTACACCTTC. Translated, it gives CASSYSRTGGGYGYTF.

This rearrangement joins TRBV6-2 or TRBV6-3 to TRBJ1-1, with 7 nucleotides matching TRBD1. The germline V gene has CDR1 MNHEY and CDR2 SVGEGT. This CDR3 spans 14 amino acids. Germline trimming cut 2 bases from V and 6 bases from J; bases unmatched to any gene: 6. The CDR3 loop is CASSYAGGGSEAFF. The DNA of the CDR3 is TGTGCCAGCAGTTACGCAGGGGGTGGGTCTGAAGCTTTCTTT.

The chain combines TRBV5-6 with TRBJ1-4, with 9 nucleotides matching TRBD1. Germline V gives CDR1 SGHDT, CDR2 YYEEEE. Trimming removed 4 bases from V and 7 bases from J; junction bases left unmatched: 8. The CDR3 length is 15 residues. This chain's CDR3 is CASSPGTGLSEKLFF. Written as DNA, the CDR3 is TGTGCCAGCAGCCCAGGGACAGGGTTGAGTGAAAAACTGTTTTTT.

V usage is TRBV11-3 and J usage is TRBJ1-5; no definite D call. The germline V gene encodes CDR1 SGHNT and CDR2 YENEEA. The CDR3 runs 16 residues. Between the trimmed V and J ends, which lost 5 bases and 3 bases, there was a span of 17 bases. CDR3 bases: TGTGCCAGCAGCGGGAGGACGGACCGCACCAATCAGCCCCAGCATTTT. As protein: CASSGRTDRTNQPQHF.

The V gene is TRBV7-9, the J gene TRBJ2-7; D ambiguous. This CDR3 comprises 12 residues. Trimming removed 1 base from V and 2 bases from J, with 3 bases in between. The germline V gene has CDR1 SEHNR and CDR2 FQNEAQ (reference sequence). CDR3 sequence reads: CASSLGTYEQYF. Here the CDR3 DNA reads TGTGCCAGCAGCTTAGGTACCTACGAGCAGTACTTC. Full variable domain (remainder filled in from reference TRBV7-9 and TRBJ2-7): DTGVSQNPRHKITKRGQNVTFRCDPISEHNRLYWYRQTLGQGPEFLTYFQNEAQLEKSRLLSDRFSAERPKGSFSTLEIQRTEQGDSAMYLCASSLGTYEQYFGPGTRLTVT.

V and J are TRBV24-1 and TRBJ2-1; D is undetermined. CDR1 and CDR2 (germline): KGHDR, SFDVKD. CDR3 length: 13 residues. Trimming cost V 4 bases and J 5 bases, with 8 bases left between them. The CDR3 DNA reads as TGTGCCACCAGTGACAAGGAGAACAATGAGCAGTTCTTC. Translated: CATSDKENNEQFF.

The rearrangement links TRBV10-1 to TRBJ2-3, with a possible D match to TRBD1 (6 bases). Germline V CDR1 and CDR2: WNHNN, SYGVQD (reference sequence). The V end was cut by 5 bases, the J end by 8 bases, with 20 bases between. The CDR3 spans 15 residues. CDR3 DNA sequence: TGCGCCAGCAGTCCTACAGGGCGAGGTGGGGGTACGCAGTATTTT. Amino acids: CASSPTGRGGGTQYF.

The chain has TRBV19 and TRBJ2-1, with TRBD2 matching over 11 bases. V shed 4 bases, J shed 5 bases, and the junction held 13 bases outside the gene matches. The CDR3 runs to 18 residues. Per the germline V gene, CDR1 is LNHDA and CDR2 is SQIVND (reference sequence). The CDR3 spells CASSTLGYSGGANNEQFF. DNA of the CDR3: TGTGCCAGTAGTACGTTGGGATATAGCGGGGGGGCCAACAATGAGCAGTTCTTC.

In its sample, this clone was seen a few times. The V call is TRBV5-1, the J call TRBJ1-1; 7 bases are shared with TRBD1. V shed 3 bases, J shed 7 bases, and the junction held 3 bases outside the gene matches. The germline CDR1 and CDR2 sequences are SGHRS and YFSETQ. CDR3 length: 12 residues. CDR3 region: CASSSSGGEAFF. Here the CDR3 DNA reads TGCGCCAGCAGCTCCTCAGGGGGTGAAGCTTTCTTT. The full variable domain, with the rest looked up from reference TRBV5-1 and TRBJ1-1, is KAGVTQTPRYLIKTRGQQVTLSCSPISGHRSVSWYQQTPGQGLQFLFEYFSETQRNKGNFPGRFSGRQFSNSRSEMNVSTLELGDSALYLCASSSSGGEAFFGQGTRLTVV.

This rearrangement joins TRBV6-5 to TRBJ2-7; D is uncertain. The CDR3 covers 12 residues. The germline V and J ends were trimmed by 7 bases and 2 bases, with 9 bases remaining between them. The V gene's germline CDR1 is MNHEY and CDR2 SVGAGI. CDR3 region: CASTSRTYEQYF. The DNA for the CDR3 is TGTGCCAGCACCTCGCGTACCTACGAGCAGTACTTC.

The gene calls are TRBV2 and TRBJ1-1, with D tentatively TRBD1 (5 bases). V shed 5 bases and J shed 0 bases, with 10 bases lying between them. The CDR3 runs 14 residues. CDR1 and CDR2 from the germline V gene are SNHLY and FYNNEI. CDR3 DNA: TGTGCCAGCAGTAATAGACAGATGAACACTGAAGCTTTCTTT. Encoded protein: CASSNRQMNTEAFF.

The CDR3: CASSLSTGKTEAFF. CDR3 coding DNA: TGTGCCAGCAGCCTTTCAACAGGGAAGACTGAAGCTTTCTTT. The V call is TRBV5-5, the J call TRBJ1-1; D is possibly TRBD1 (6 bases). The CDR3 sequence is 14 residues long. Trimming stripped 4 bases from V and 5 bases from J, with 15 bases between. CDR1 is SGHKS, CDR2 YYEKEE, per germline (reference sequence).

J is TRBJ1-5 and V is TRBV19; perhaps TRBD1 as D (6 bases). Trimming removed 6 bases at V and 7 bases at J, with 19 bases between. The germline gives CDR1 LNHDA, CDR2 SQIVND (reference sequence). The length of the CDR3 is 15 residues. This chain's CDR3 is CASRISTGLGQPQHF. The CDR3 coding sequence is TGTGCCAGTAGAATATCAACAGGGCTTGGCCAGCCCCAGCATTTT.

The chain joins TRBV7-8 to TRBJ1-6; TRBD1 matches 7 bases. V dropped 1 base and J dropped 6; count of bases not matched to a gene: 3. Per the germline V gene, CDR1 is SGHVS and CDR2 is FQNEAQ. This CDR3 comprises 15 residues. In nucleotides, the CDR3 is TGTGCCAGCAGCTTAGAAGGGGGCAGTAATTCACCCCTCCACTTT. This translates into CASSLEGGSNSPLHF.

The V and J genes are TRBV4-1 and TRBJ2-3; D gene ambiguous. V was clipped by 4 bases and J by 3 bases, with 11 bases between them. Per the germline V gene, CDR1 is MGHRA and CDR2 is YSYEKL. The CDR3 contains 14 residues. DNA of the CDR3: TGCGCCAGCAGCCCCCCAGGCAGTACAGATACGCAGTATTTT. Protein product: CASSPPGSTDTQYF.

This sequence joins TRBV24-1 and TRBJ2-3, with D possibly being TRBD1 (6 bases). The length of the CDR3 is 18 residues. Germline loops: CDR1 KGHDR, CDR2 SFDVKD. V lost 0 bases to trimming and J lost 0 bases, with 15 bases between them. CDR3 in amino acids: CATSDLRDTYISTDTQYF. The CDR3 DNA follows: TGTGCCACCAGTGATTTGCGGGACACCTATATTAGCACAGATACGCAGTATTTT.

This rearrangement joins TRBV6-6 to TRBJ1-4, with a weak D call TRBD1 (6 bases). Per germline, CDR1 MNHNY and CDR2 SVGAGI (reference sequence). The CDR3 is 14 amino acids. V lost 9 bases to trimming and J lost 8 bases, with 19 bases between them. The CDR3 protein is CASRVAGAGEKLFF. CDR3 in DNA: TGTGCCAGTCGGGTGGCAGGGGCTGGGGAAAAACTGTTTTTT.

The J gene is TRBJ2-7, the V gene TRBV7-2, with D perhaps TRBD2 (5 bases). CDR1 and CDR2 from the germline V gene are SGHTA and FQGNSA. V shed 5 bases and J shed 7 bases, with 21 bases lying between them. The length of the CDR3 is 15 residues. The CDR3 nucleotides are TGTGCCAGCAGCCCTGTCAGCGAGAGACCGGGGGAGCAGTACTTC. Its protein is CASSPVSERPGEQYF.

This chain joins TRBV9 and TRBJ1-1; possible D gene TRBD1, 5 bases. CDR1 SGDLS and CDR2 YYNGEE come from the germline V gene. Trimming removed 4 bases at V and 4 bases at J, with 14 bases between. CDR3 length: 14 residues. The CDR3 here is CASSPHLTVTEAFF. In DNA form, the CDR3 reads TGTGCCAGCAGCCCCCACCTGACAGTCACTGAAGCTTTCTTT.

CDR3 protein: CASIPSGSTDTQYF. CDR3 coding DNA: TGTGCCAGTATCCCCAGCGGGAGCACAGATACGCAGTATTTT. This chain connects TRBV19 to TRBJ2-3; tentative D call: TRBD2 (6 bases). Per the germline V gene, CDR1 is LNHDA and CDR2 is SQIVND (reference sequence). The CDR3 covers 14 residues. V was shortened by 7 bases and J by 0 bases, with 11 bases between the two germline ends.